This TCR beta chain appears in the sequencing data of a study of preoperative IRX-2 immunotherapy in early breast cancer. Described treatment: preoperative locoregional IRX-2 cytokine immunotherapy. This phase Ib study tested locoregional IRX-2 cytokine immunotherapy given before surgery. The protocol was immunoSEQ multiplex PCR, while the TCRdb copy is restricted to in-frame clones and leaves out a portion. The sample carries some 30,000 clones, roughly 90% recorded once. The sequences come from tumor tissue, collected after IRX-2 immunotherapy. This sequence was found in a human donor with breast cancer.

In DNA, the CDR3 is TGTGCCAGCTCGGAAGGAGCTACCCGCTCTGGGGCCAACGTCCTGACTTTC. Translating gives CASSEGATRSGANVLTF. The gene calls are TRBV6-8 and TRBJ2-6; D unresolved. This CDR3 region has 17 residues. Trimming shortened V by 8 bases and J by 0 bases, and 17 bases separated the two germline ends. The germline CDR1 and CDR2 sequences are MNHGY and SAAAGT.